The T cell receptor beta chain described here comes from a study of cytomegalovirus exposure and HLA in healthy donors. The primer mix had 60 Vbeta and 13 Jbeta primers. The table came from immunoSEQ multiplex PCR; TCRdb's copy has only in-frame clones and leaves some out. The sample lists over 100,000 clones; around 79% were seen once. The germline V and J ends were trimmed by 8 bases and 5 bases, with 16 bases remaining between them. Germline CDR1 reads LGHNA; CDR2 reads YNFKEQ. The CDR3 sequence is 15 residues long. Sequencing used PBMCs. The chain couples TRBV4-2 to TRBJ1-6; D not certain. The receptor was derived from a man between 60 and 70 years old in good health and CMV-seropositive. CDR3 residues: CASSETREDNSPLHF. The CDR3 coding sequence is TGTGCCAGCTCGGAGACGAGAGAGGATAATTCACCCCTCCACTTT.